This TCR beta chain is from a study of T cell responses to AZD1222 COVID-19 vaccine. Study results and caveats: A mostly white British donor set with more females was recruited, and clonal diversity was possibly underestimated. Two doses of AZD1222 preceded a rise in Spike-specific TCR breadth and depth. Spike as a whole was targeted by vaccine-associated CD4 TCRs, dominant at 160-218 and 743-854. The study reported that nearly half of spike-specific TCRs target unmutated variant regions.

Here immunoSEQ multiplex PCR was the method, and the copy in TCRdb shows in-frame clones only, minus some. This table has under 130,000 clones, around 94% appearing once. Worth noting for this clone: Its matching antigen is unknown.

The source of this sequence is an adult in good health. Sample: peripheral blood, taken on day 0 of AZD1222 vaccination.

The CDR3 nucleotides are TGTGCCAGCAGGTACAGGGTGGCGACCTACGAGCAGTACTTC. Amino acids: CASRYRVATYEQYF. The V call is TRBV7-2, the J call TRBJ2-7; D is possibly TRBD1 (6 bases). The CDR3 covers 14 residues. The germline CDR1 and CDR2 sequences are SGHTA and FQGNSA. V was trimmed by 6 bases and J by 2 bases, leaving 14 bases between them.